These T cell receptor beta chains were read from a single sample in a study of T-cell memory formation after mild COVID-19. TCRdb re-called the 5' RACE reads through MiXCR, storing one row per CDR3 protein. The sample lists almost 550,000 distinct CDR3 sequences; 20% were seen once. The specimen sequenced was PBMCs or a T cell subset sorted from them (not recorded which). The receptor source for this set is an adult woman who had mild COVID-19 (a few samples of this study predate the infection). Cell type and time point are not known. The CDR3 runs from the conserved cysteine through the conserved F or W. Fields, in order: V gene, clone size, D gene, J gene, CDR3 protein, CDR3 DNA. The D gene is left open where the match is weak. The listing skips clone size in some rows; elsewhere it reads once, few, many or a size class.

v_gene: TRBV6-1; abundance: .; d_gene: .; j_gene: TRBJ1-1; CDR3aa: CASTLSAANTEAFF; CDR3nt: TGTGCCAGCACTCTGTCGGCAGCGAACACTGAAGCTTTCTTT
v_gene: TRBV6-5; abundance: few; d_gene: .; j_gene: TRBJ2-7; CDR3aa: CASSPTRGEQYF; CDR3nt: TGTGCCAGCAGCCCTACCCGGGGCGAGCAGTACTTC
v_gene: TRBV5-6; abundance: few; d_gene: TRBD2; j_gene: TRBJ2-3; CDR3aa: CASSLGLAYNTDTQYF; CDR3nt: TGTGCCAGCAGCTTGGGACTAGCGTATAACACAGATACGCAGTATTTT
v_gene: TRBV12-3/TRBV12-4; abundance: few; d_gene: TRBD1; j_gene: TRBJ2-2; CDR3aa: CASSLAGTATDGELFF; CDR3nt: TGTGCCAGCAGTTTAGCGGGGACAGCAACAGACGGGGAGCTGTTTTTT
v_gene: TRBV12-3/TRBV12-4; abundance: few; d_gene: .; j_gene: TRBJ2-7; CDR3aa: CASSNIPWEQYF; CDR3nt: TGTGCCAGCAGTAATATTCCGTGGGAGCAGTACTTC
v_gene: TRBV30; abundance: .; d_gene: TRBD2; j_gene: TRBJ2-7; CDR3aa: CAWSYPGLAESSYEQYF; CDR3nt: TGTGCCTGGAGTTACCCCGGACTAGCGGAGAGCTCCTACGAGCAGTACTTC
v_gene: TRBV4-1; abundance: few; d_gene: .; j_gene: TRBJ2-7; CDR3aa: CASSLFRDYYEQYF; CDR3nt: TGCGCCAGCAGCCTATTTAGGGATTACTACGAGCAGTACTTC
v_gene: TRBV7-3; abundance: .; d_gene: TRBD1; j_gene: TRBJ1-3; CDR3aa: CASSLTGQGANSGNTIYF; CDR3nt: TGTGCCAGCAGCTTAACGGGCCAGGGGGCCAACTCTGGAAACACCATATATTTT
v_gene: TRBV7-2; abundance: .; d_gene: .; j_gene: TRBJ1-2; CDR3aa: CASSPRLNYGYTF; CDR3nt: TGTGCCAGCAGCCCACGCCTTAACTATGGCTACACCTTC
v_gene: TRBV5-1; abundance: .; d_gene: .; j_gene: TRBJ1-1; CDR3aa: CASSPRSAGLNTEAFF; CDR3nt: TGCGCCAGCAGCCCCCGGTCGGCAGGATTGAACACTGAAGCTTTCTTT
v_gene: TRBV4-1; abundance: .; d_gene: TRBD2; j_gene: TRBJ2-5; CDR3aa: CASSVPGLPQETQYF; CDR3nt: TGCGCCAGCAGCGTACCGGGACTACCGCAAGAGACCCAGTACTTC
v_gene: TRBV27; abundance: .; d_gene: TRBD2; j_gene: TRBJ2-1; CDR3aa: CASRPPGLANNEQFF; CDR3nt: TGTGCCAGCAGACCCCCGGGACTAGCGAATAATGAGCAGTTCTTC
v_gene: TRBV30; abundance: .; d_gene: .; j_gene: TRBJ2-7; CDR3aa: CAWSPGTYEQYF; CDR3nt: TGTGCCTGGAGTCCGGGCACCTACGAGCAGTACTTC
v_gene: TRBV20-1; abundance: .; d_gene: TRBD2; j_gene: TRBJ2-1; CDR3aa: CSASLLLTSGRLNEQFF; CDR3nt: TGCAGTGCTAGCCTATTATTAACTAGCGGGAGACTCAATGAGCAGTTCTTC
v_gene: TRBV29-1; abundance: .; d_gene: .; j_gene: TRBJ1-5; CDR3aa: CSVCQTGDSNQPQHF; CDR3nt: TGCAGCGTCTGCCAGACAGGCGATAGCAATCAGCCCCAGCATTTT
v_gene: TRBV6-2/TRBV6-3; abundance: .; d_gene: .; j_gene: TRBJ1-5; CDR3aa: CASSYPTARISEANQPQHF; CDR3nt: TGTGCCAGCAGTTACCCAACAGCGAGGATCAGCGAAGCTAATCAGCCCCAGCATTTT